The 10 T cell receptor beta chains given below trace back to one sample, sequenced in a study of lymphopenia after photon versus proton radiotherapy. Data came from immunoSEQ multiplex PCR; TCRdb stores just in-frame clones and leaves some out. This table has fewer than 9,500 clones, approximately 80% appearing once. The sample was peripheral blood, taken from a patient treated with photon-based radiotherapy. All receptors come from a man aged 25-45 years with gastric cancer.

J is TRBJ2-2 and V is TRBV11-2, with unresolved D. This CDR3 spans 14 amino acids. Germline V gene lookup returns CDR1 SGHAT and CDR2 FQNNGV. Trimming removed 2 bases at V and 8 bases at J, with 12 bases between. CDR3 residues: CASSLKGPPGELFF. The CDR3 DNA reads as TGTGCCAGCAGCTTAAAAGGGCCTCCGGGGGAGCTGTTTTTT.

In DNA, the CDR3 is TGTGCCAGCAGCTTAGTATCCGGGACAGGTGGAAACACCATATATTTT. It yields the protein CASSLVSGTGGNTIYF. V gene TRBV7-8 combines with J gene TRBJ1-3; 8 nucleotides line up with TRBD1. Germline CDR1 reads SGHVS; CDR2 reads FQNEAQ. The V and J ends lost 1 base and 3 bases, in that order; junction bases with no gene match: 5. This CDR3 region has 16 residues.

The rearrangement uses TRBV15 and TRBJ2-7; D not resolved. V gave up 0 bases and J gave up 0 bases, with 3 bases separating them. Germline lookup yields CDR1 LNHNV and CDR2 YYDKDF (reference sequence). The CDR3 length is 13 residues. CDR3 protein: CATSRDISYEQYF. Written as DNA, the CDR3 is TGTGCCACCAGCAGAGATATCTCCTACGAGCAGTACTTC.

The chain couples TRBV11-2 to TRBJ2-1; the match to TRBD2 covers 9 bases. The J segment lost 5 bases and the V segment lost 0 bases, leaving 2 bases of the junction unmatched. The CDR3 sequence is 15 residues long. The germline V gene has CDR1 SGHAT and CDR2 FQNNGV. The CDR3: CASSLDRLADNEQFF. In DNA form, the CDR3 reads TGTGCCAGCAGCTTAGACCGACTAGCGGACAATGAGCAGTTCTTC.

In its sample, this clone is medium-sized. This chain connects TRBV28 to TRBJ1-5; 10 bases align to TRBD1. The CDR3 is made up of 16 amino acids. Germline V gene lookup returns CDR1 MDHEN and CDR2 SYDVKM. J lost 0 bases, V lost 2 bases, and 1 base had no gene match. In DNA, the CDR3 is TGTGCCAGCAGTTTAGGGACAGGGGATAGCAATCAGCCCCAGCATTTT. Amino acid sequence: CASSLGTGDSNQPQHF. Together with reference TRBV28 and TRBJ1-5, the CDR3 gives the full variable domain: DVKVTQSSRYLVKRTGEKVFLECVQDMDHENMFWYRQDPGLGLRLIYFSYDVKMKEKGDIPEGYSVSREKKERFSLILESASTNQTSMYLCASSLGTGDSNQPQHFGDGTRLSIL.

The chain employs TRBV13 and TRBJ1-2; possible D gene TRBD1, 6 bases. The germline CDR1 and CDR2 sequences are PRHDT and FYEKMQ (reference sequence). The CDR3 spans 19 residues. Trimming removed 0 bases from V and 3 bases from J, with 23 bases in between. In DNA, the CDR3 is TGTGCCAGCAGCTTAGGGGATTACAGGGAGATGAAACCTCACTATGGCTACACCTTC. This gives the protein CASSLGDYREMKPHYGYTF.

The V call is TRBV6-5, the J call TRBJ2-1; 10 nucleotides line up with TRBD2. J gave up 5 bases and V 0 bases, and 4 bases lay outside the gene matches. The germline V gene has CDR1 MNHEY and CDR2 SVGAGI. This CDR3 is built from 16 residues. The CDR3: CASSYSGLALNNEQFF. The CDR3 DNA reads as TGTGCCAGCAGTTACTCGGGACTAGCGTTAAACAATGAGCAGTTCTTC.

This clone was detected a few times. V is TRBV7-9 and J is TRBJ1-1, with TRBD1 matching 8 bases. CDR3 length equals 13 residues. The germline CDR1 and CDR2 sequences are SEHNR and FQNEAQ (reference sequence). Unmatched junction bases numbered 8, after V lost 5 bases and J lost 9 bases. CDR3 region: CASSPPGRGQAFF. Written as DNA, the CDR3 is TGTGCCAGCAGCCCTCCGGGCAGGGGGCAAGCTTTCTTT.

The V call is TRBV11-2, the J call TRBJ1-1; D is uncertain. Trimming cost V 0 bases and J 0 bases, with 8 bases left between them. This CDR3 spans 15 amino acids. Germline assignment: CDR1 SGHAT and CDR2 FQNNGV. The CDR3 DNA reads as TGTGCCAGCAGCTTAGATTTCTCAGTGAACACTGAAGCTTTCTTT. Translated: CASSLDFSVNTEAFF.

This rearrangement joins TRBV19 to TRBJ2-3; maybe TRBD1 (5 bases). Germline lookup yields CDR1 LNHDA and CDR2 SQIVND (reference sequence). Trimming shortened V by 3 bases and J by 4 bases, and 8 bases separated the two germline ends. The CDR3 has 13 residues. CDR3 in amino acids: CASSIQQADTQYF. The CDR3 DNA is TGTGCCAGTAGTATCCAACAGGCAGATACGCAGTATTTT.